The 8 T cell receptor beta chains below come from one sample, sequenced in a study of naive and memory T cell subsets. Study conclusions and caveats: Especially in CD8 cells, naive repertoires contained a few larger clonotypes, possibly CD45RA-re-expressing memory cells.

Two oligonucleotides, mixed equimolar, formed the beta constant-region primer covering TRBC1 and TRBC2. The ligated cDNA underwent four PCR rounds using SP2 and nested alpha and beta constant-region primers. MiXCR was run by TCRdb on the UMI-ligation and nested PCR reads, yielding one entry per CDR3 protein. Seen here are over 110,000 distinct CDR3 sequences, around 21% observed once, and the top ten hold approximately 0.63%. Their recognized antigens are unknown. The sequenced material came from naive CD8+ T cells from blood. The receptor set was obtained from a human donor in good health.

The chain combines TRBV10-1 with TRBJ1-4; D is possibly TRBD1 (6 bases). The ends were cut back, 0 bases at V and 14 bases at J, with 22 bases in the middle. The germline V gene has CDR1 WNHNN and CDR2 SYGVQD (reference sequence). The CDR3 contains 16 residues. DNA of the CDR3: TGCGCCAGCAGTGAGTCGAGAACGGGGGGCCAGGGAAATCTGTTTTTT. Amino acids: CASSESRTGGQGNLFF.

This clonotype was counted between two and nine times. The V gene is TRBV2, the J gene TRBJ1-2; D is uncertain. Germline V gene lookup returns CDR1 SNHLY and CDR2 FYNNEI. This CDR3 region has 12 residues. V lost 0 bases, J lost 3 bases, and 2 bases lay in between. As DNA, the CDR3 is TGTGCCAGCAGTGAAGCTGACTATGGCTACACCTTC. Translated, it gives CASSEADYGYTF.

In its sample, this clonotype was seen many times. The chain uses TRBV6-5 and TRBJ2-2, with a tentative D call TRBD2 (5 bases). Looked up from germline, CDR1 is MNHEY and CDR2 is SVGAGI. This CDR3 region has 15 residues. Trimming shortened V by 2 bases and J by 1 base, and 8 bases separated the two germline ends. CDR3 sequence reads: CASSYDYQNTGELFF. The CDR3 nucleotides read TGTGCCAGCAGTTACGACTACCAGAACACCGGGGAGCTGTTTTTT.

The chain joins TRBV4-3 to TRBJ2-7, with 8 bases matching TRBD2. The CDR3 totals 17 residues. The germline gives CDR1 LGHNA, CDR2 YSLEER. Trimming removed 0 bases from V and 7 bases from J; junction bases left unmatched: 14. CDR3 sequence: CASSQDLWLAGRGEQYF. The CDR3 region has the DNA TGCGCCAGCAGCCAAGATTTATGGCTAGCGGGCCGGGGGGAGCAGTACTTC.

This clonotype was counted between two and nine times. The chain uses TRBV28 and TRBJ2-7; unclear D gene. Trimming took 5 bases from V and 2 from J, leaving 19 bases between them. The CDR3 totals 16 residues. The germline CDR1 and CDR2 sequences are MDHEN and SYDVKM. In nucleotides, the CDR3 is TGTGCCAGCAGTCTTACCTCAGGAGCTAGACCCTACGAGCAGTACTTC. Its translation is CASSLTSGARPYEQYF.

The chain couples TRBV20-1 to TRBJ2-7, with D maybe TRBD2 (5 bases). The V gene lost 7 bases and the J gene lost 2 bases, with 12 bases spanning the gap. Looked up from germline, CDR1 is DFQATT and CDR2 is SNEGSKA (reference sequence). The length of the CDR3 is 12 residues. Here the CDR3 reads CSVQLETYEQYF. The CDR3 region has the DNA TGCAGTGTCCAACTAGAAACCTACGAGCAGTACTTC.

The V call is TRBV4-1, the J call TRBJ2-1; 7 positions agree with TRBD1. The CDR3 loop spans 16 amino acids. Germline V CDR1 and CDR2: MGHRA, YSYEKL. J gave up 3 bases and V 1 base, and 6 bases lay outside the gene matches. CDR3 bases: TGCGCCAGCAGCCAAGGGGACAGACCATACTACAATGAGCAGTTCTTC. Translation gives CASSQGDRPYYNEQFF.

The rearrangement joins TRBV27 to TRBJ2-6; no clear D gene. This CDR3 has 13 residues. V shed 2 bases and J shed 2 bases, with 1 base lying between them. The germline V gene has CDR1 MNHEY and CDR2 SMNVEV (reference sequence). The CDR3 spells CASSLTGANVLTF. The CDR3 nucleotides read TGTGCCAGCAGTTTAACTGGGGCCAACGTCCTGACTTTC.